This TCR beta chain was sequenced in a study of cytomegalovirus exposure and HLA in healthy donors. In the study overall: Under 85% of a few hundred genotyped donors fell in the Caucasian-associated ancestry cluster. Study-level findings and limits: In an earlier analysis, most TCR beta V segments were productive about 87% or about 30% of the time. Later analysis suggested most CMV-associated TCR beta chains were HLA-restricted.

This clone is a singleton in its sample. What it binds is unknown. PCR primers comprised 60 Vbeta and 13 Jbeta primers. In the original workflow: Counted up in a later analysis, unique TCR beta chains came to about 80 million, with around 9.9 million shared. Method: immunoSEQ multiplex PCR; TCRdb's copy keeps in-frame clones and lacks some. V, J and clone size reflect that table, while D and trimming were determined from the DNA. The sample carries 150,000 to 200,000 clones, 70% to 85% recorded once. Germline CDR1 and CDR2: SEHNR and FQNEAQ (reference sequence). Trimming took 7 bases from V and 4 from J, leaving 13 bases between them. The CDR3 has 14 amino acids.

The TCR was taken from a man aged 35 to 55 in good health and CMV-seronegative. The sequenced material came from PBMCs. The V gene is TRBV7-9, the J gene TRBJ2-2; maybe TRBD2 (6 bases). CDR3 coding DNA: TGTGCCAGCAAACACCACGGGAGCACCGGGGAGCTGTTTTTT. Its translation: CASKHHGSTGELFF.